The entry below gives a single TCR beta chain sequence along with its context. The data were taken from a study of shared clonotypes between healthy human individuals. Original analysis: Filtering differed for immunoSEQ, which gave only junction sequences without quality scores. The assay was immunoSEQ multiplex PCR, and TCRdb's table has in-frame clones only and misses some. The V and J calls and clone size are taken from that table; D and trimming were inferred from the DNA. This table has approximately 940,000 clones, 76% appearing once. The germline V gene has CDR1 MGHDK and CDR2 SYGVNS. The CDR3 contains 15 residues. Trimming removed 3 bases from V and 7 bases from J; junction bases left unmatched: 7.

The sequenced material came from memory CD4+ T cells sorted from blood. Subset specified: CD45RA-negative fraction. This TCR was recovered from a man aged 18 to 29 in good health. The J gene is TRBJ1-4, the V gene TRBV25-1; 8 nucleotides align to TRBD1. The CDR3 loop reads CASSDATGAGEKLFF. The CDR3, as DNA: TGTGCCAGCAGTGATGCGACAGGGGCGGGTGAAAAACTGTTTTTT.